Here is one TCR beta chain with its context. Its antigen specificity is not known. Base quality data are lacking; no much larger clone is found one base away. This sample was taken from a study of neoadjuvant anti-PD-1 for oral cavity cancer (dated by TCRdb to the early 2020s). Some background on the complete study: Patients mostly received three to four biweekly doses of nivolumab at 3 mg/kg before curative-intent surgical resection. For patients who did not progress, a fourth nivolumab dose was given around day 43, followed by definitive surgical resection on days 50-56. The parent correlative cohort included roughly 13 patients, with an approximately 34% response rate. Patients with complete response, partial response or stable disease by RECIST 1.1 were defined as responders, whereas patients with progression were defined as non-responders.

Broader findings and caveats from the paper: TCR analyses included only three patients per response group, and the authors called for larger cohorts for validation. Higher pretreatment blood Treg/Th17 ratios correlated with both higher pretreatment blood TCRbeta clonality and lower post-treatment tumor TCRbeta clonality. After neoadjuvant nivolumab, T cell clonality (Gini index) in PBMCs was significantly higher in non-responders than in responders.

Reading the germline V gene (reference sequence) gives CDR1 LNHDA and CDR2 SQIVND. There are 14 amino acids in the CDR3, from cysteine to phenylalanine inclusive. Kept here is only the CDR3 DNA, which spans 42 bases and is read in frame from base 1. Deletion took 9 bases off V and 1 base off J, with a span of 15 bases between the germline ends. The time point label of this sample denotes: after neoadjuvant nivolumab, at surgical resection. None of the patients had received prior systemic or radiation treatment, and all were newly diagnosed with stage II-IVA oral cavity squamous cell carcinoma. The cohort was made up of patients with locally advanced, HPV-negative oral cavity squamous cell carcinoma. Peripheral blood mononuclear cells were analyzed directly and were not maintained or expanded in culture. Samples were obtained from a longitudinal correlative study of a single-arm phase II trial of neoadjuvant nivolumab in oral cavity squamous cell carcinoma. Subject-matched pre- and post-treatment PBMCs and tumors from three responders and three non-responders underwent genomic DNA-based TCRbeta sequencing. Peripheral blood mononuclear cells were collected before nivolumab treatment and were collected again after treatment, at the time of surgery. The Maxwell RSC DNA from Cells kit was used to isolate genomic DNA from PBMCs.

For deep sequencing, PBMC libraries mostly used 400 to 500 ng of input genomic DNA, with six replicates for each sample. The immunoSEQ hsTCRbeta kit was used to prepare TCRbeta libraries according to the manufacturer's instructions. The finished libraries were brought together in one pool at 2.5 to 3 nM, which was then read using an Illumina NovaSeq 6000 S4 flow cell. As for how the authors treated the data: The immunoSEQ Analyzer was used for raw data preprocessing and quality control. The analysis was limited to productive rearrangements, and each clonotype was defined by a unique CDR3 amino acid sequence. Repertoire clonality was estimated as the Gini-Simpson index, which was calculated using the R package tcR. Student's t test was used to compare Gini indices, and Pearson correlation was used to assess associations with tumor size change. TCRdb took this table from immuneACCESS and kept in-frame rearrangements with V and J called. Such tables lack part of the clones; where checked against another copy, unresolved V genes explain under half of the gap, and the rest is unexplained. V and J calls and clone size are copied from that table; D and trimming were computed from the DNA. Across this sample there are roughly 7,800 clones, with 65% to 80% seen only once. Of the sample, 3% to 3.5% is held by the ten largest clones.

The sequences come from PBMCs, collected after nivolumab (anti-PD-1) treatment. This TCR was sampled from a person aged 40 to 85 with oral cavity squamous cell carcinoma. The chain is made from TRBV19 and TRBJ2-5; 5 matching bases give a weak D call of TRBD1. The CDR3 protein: CASKKGQGQETQYF. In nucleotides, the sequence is TGTGCCAGCAAGAAGGGCCAGGGCCAAGAGACCCAGTACTTC.